A single sample is the source of the 29 T cell receptor beta chains below, sequenced in a study of OX40 agonist ivuxolimab in advanced cancers. Only in-frame clones appear in the TCRdb table, and some are missing; sequencing was by immunoSEQ multiplex PCR. The sample holds some 35,000 clones, approximately 89% seen once. Sequenced material: CD4+ or CD8+ T cells sorted from blood, taken in a trial of the OX40 agonist ivuxolimab. Receptor source: an adult with an advanced solid tumor such as melanoma, head and neck, liver or kidney cancer.

The rearrangement links TRBV28 to TRBJ2-6; D is ambiguous. The V gene lost 3 bases and the J gene lost 1 base, with 7 bases spanning the gap. The germline CDR1 and CDR2 sequences are MDHEN and SYDVKM. There are 15 residues in the CDR3. The CDR3 nucleotides read TGTGCCAGCAGTTTCTCCCGATCTGGGGCCAACGTCCTGACTTTC. Its protein is CASSFSRSGANVLTF.

V is TRBV6-1 and J is TRBJ2-2, with D perhaps TRBD2 (5 bases). The CDR3 is 15 residues long. CDR1 is MNHNS and CDR2 is SASEGT in the germline V gene. The V end was cut by 4 bases, the J end by 4 bases, with 13 bases between. The CDR3 reads CASSADGRATGELFF. The CDR3 bases are TGTGCCAGCAGTGCGGACGGGCGGGCCACCGGGGAGCTGTTTTTT.

The chain employs TRBV5-6 and TRBJ1-1; TRBD1 matches at 7 bases. Germline lookup yields CDR1 SGHDT and CDR2 YYEEEE. J lost 7 bases, V lost 2 bases, and 8 bases had no gene match. The CDR3 spans 14 residues. The CDR3 spells CASSFRRGLGEAFF. The CDR3, as DNA: TGTGCCAGCAGCTTTCGTAGGGGGCTGGGTGAAGCTTTCTTT.

This clone was picked up one time. The V call is TRBV4-3, the J call TRBJ1-2; 12 nucleotides agree with TRBD1. V lost 3 bases, J lost 5 bases, and 10 bases stayed unmatched. The CDR3 covers 17 residues. Germline V gene sequence: CDR1 LGHNA, CDR2 YSLEER. The CDR3 sequence is CASSQTGTGGSWYGYTF. CDR3 nucleotide sequence: TGCGCCAGCAGCCAGACCGGGACAGGGGGCTCCTGGTATGGCTACACCTTC.

The chain is built from TRBV28 and TRBJ2-7, with 8 bases matching TRBD2. The junction had 14 bases not matched to a gene; V was cut back by 6 bases and J by 4 bases. The CDR3 is 16 residues long. Germline lookup yields CDR1 MDHEN and CDR2 SYDVKM. The CDR3 here is CASSSLFGTSLYEQYF. DNA for the CDR3: TGTGCCAGCAGCTCGCTTTTTGGGACTAGTCTTTACGAGCAGTACTTC. Combining the CDR3 with reference TRBV28 and TRBJ2-7 gives the whole variable domain DVKVTQSSRYLVKRTGEKVFLECVQDMDHENMFWYRQDPGLGLRLIYFSYDVKMKEKGDIPEGYSVSREKKERFSLILESASTNQTSMYLCASSSLFGTSLYEQYFGPGTRLTVT.

The CDR3 DNA is TGTGCCAGCAGGGCCGGGGACAGGGTGCGGGAGCAGTTCTTC. Protein sequence: CASRAGDRVREQFF. This rearrangement joins TRBV6-6 to TRBJ2-1, with TRBD1 identical over 9 bases. This CDR3 has 14 residues. Trimming at V came to 6 bases and at J to 10 bases, leaving 10 bases not matched to a gene. The V gene's germline CDR1 is MNHNY and CDR2 SVGAGI (reference sequence).

CDR3 amino acids: CASSSGLAGGVDTQYF. In DNA form, the CDR3 reads TGTGCCAGCAGTTCGGGACTAGCGGGAGGGGTAGATACGCAGTATTTT. This sequence joins TRBV27 and TRBJ2-3; 16 bases align to TRBD2. The V and J ends lost 4 bases and 5 bases, in that order; junction bases with no gene match: 3. The CDR3 length is 16 residues. Germline V gene sequence: CDR1 MNHEY, CDR2 SMNVEV (reference sequence).

This clone was seen a handful of times. The gene calls are TRBV28 and TRBJ2-1; D is ambiguous. The V end was cut by 5 bases, the J end by 8 bases, with 13 bases between. In germline, CDR1 is MDHEN, CDR2 SYDVKM. The CDR3 runs 13 residues. Here the CDR3 reads CASSGRPKYEQFF. The CDR3 bases are TGTGCCAGCAGTGGCCGGCCCAAGTATGAGCAGTTCTTC.

This clone was seen more than once but under ten times. The V gene is TRBV7-9, the J gene TRBJ1-5; TRBD1 agrees at 7 bases. V was clipped by 2 bases and J by 6 bases; unmatched bases: 4. Germline lookup yields CDR1 SEHNR and CDR2 FQNEAQ (reference sequence). This CDR3 contains 14 residues. CDR3 in DNA: TGTGCCAGCAGCTTAAGAGGGGGCGGTCAGCCCCAGCATTTT. Translation gives CASSLRGGGQPQHF.

The chain recombines TRBV7-9 with TRBJ1-1, with a possible D match to TRBD1 (5 bases). Trimming left V 5 bases short and J 1 base short, with 8 bases between. This CDR3 has 13 residues. The germline V gene has CDR1 SEHNR and CDR2 FQNEAQ (reference sequence). The CDR3 DNA reads TGTGCCAGCAGCCCAACAGGGAACACTGAAGCTTTCTTT. Translated, it gives CASSPTGNTEAFF.

V gene TRBV4-1 combines with J gene TRBJ2-5; 10 nucleotides align to TRBD2. Germline CDR1 MGHRA, CDR2 YSYEKL. The CDR3 is made up of 17 amino acids. V shed 3 bases and J 2 bases; nucleotides not matched to a gene: 9. The CDR3 here is CASSHTSGVKKQETQYF. Written as DNA, the CDR3 is TGCGCCAGCAGCCACACTAGCGGGGTCAAAAAACAAGAGACCCAGTACTTC.

This clone was observed a few times. This chain connects TRBV14 to TRBJ2-5; no clear D gene. Germline CDR1 reads SGHDN; CDR2 reads FVKESK. The CDR3 loop spans 17 amino acids. The V and J ends lost 4 bases and 4 bases respectively, with 22 bases between them. CDR3 bases: TGTGCCAGCAGCCCCCCCAGTCTGAAAAGGAGAGGAGAGACCCAGTACTTC. This codes for CASSPPSLKRRGETQYF.

DNA for the CDR3: TGTGCCAGCAGTGTGGCAGGGTATGGCTACACCTTC. Translating it yields CASSVAGYGYTF. The chain joins TRBV2 to TRBJ1-2, with D possibly TRBD1 on 5 matching bases. Deletions cut 4 bases from V and 5 bases from J, with 8 bases between. The germline V gene has CDR1 SNHLY and CDR2 FYNNEI. There are 12 residues in the CDR3.

This clone was detected once. This sequence joins TRBV5-1 and TRBJ2-3; 9 nucleotides match TRBD2. V shed 0 bases, J shed 2 bases, and the junction held 4 bases outside the gene matches. CDR1 and CDR2 from the germline V gene are SGHRS and YFSETQ. This CDR3 comprises 16 residues. The chain's CDR3 is CASSLATSGLTDTQYF. CDR3 nucleotides: TGCGCCAGCAGCTTGGCGACTAGCGGTCTCACAGATACGCAGTATTTT.

This clone was found once. The V gene is TRBV11-1, the J gene TRBJ2-7; no reliable D call. This CDR3 spans 12 amino acids. Germline CDR1 and CDR2: SGHAT and FQDESV (reference sequence). Trimming shortened V by 2 bases and J by 4 bases, and 6 bases separated the two germline ends. The CDR3 DNA reads as TGTGCCAGCAGCTTAAACGGGTACGAGCAGTACTTC. Translating gives CASSLNGYEQYF.

This chain links TRBV19 with TRBJ1-2; D remains ambiguous. V lost 5 bases to trimming and J lost 2 bases, with 9 bases between them. The CDR3 has 13 residues. In germline, CDR1 is LNHDA, CDR2 SQIVND (reference sequence). CDR3 DNA sequence: TGTGCCAGTAGTCACAGTGCGAACTATGGCTACACCTTC. Residues: CASSHSANYGYTF.

This rearrangement joins TRBV9 to TRBJ2-3; D remains unclear. Per germline, CDR1 SGDLS and CDR2 YYNGEE. CDR3 size: 12 residues. Deletions cut 3 bases from V and 4 bases from J, with 6 bases between. CDR3 region: CASSARADTQYF. The CDR3 coding sequence is TGTGCCAGCAGCGCTAGAGCAGATACGCAGTATTTT. Looking up the rest from reference TRBV9 and TRBJ2-3 gives the full variable domain: DSGVTQTPKHLITATGQRVTLRCSPRSGDLSVYWYQQSLDQGLQFLIQYYNGEERAKGNILERFSAQQFPDLHSELNLSSLELGDSALYFCASSARADTQYFGPGTRLTVL.

This chain joins TRBV19 and TRBJ2-3; 8 bases match TRBD2. There are 14 residues in the CDR3. Losses at the gene ends were 5 bases for V and 8 bases for J; bases not matched to a gene: 9. Germline CDR1 is LNHDA and CDR2 is SQIVND (reference sequence). The CDR3 sequence is CASSVAGGPGTQYF. CDR3 DNA sequence: TGTGCCAGTAGTGTTGCGGGAGGCCCGGGTACGCAGTATTTT.

V and J are TRBV11-2 and TRBJ1-2; weak D call: TRBD1 (5 bases). The germline CDR1 and CDR2 sequences are SGHAT and FQNNGV. The CDR3 has 13 amino acids. The V end lost 5 bases, the J end lost 4 bases, and 11 bases lay between the germline ends. In DNA, the CDR3 is TGTGCCAGCAGCCCCGGGACCTCCTATGGCTACACCTTC. Its protein is CASSPGTSYGYTF. Supplemented by reference TRBV11-2 and TRBJ1-2, the full variable domain reads EAGVAQSPRYKIIEKRQSVAFWCNPISGHATLYWYQQILGQGPKLLIQFQNNGVVDDSQLPKDRFSAERLKGVDSTLKIQPAKLEDSAVYLCASSPGTSYGYTFGSGTRLTVV.

The genes are TRBV4-2 and TRBJ1-2, with 7 bases fitting TRBD1. Germline CDR1 is LGHNA and CDR2 is YNFKEQ. J lost 0 bases, V lost 4 bases, and 11 bases had no gene match. The CDR3 extends over 17 amino acids. Written as DNA, the CDR3 is TGTGCCAGCAGCCCCGCGGGGGGGACAGTGTCTAACTATGGCTACACCTTC. This encodes CASSPAGGTVSNYGYTF.

This clone was detected once. The CDR3 loop is CASSRDGSGRGNEQFF. For the CDR3, the DNA is TGTGCCAGCTCACGGGACGGTAGCGGGAGGGGCAATGAGCAGTTCTTC. The V call is TRBV18, the J call TRBJ2-1; TRBD2 matches at 11 bases. Trimming cost V 4 bases and J 6 bases; bases outside gene matches: 8. Looked up from germline, CDR1 is KGHSH and CDR2 is LQKENI. CDR3 size: 16 residues.

The chain employs TRBV5-1 and TRBJ1-3; D gene uncertain. V was trimmed by 5 bases and J by 6 bases, leaving 9 bases between them. The CDR3 length is 12 residues. Germline CDR1 SGHRS, CDR2 YFSETQ. CDR3 sequence: CASSDGENTIYF. DNA of the CDR3: TGCGCCAGCAGTGATGGGGAAAACACCATATATTTT.

The gene calls are TRBV27 and TRBJ2-1; 14 bases are a match to TRBD2. The J segment lost 7 bases and the V segment lost 5 bases, leaving 7 bases of the junction unmatched. Germline CDR1 reads MNHEY; CDR2 reads SMNVEV (reference sequence). The CDR3 loop spans 16 amino acids. The CDR3 DNA reads as TGTGCCAGCAGTCCCTGGACTAGCGGGAGGCAAAATGAGCAGTTCTTC. It codes for CASSPWTSGRQNEQFF.

This clone was seen more than once but under ten times. The chain recombines TRBV28 with TRBJ1-2, with 8 bases identical to TRBD1. CDR3 length: 14 amino acids. Germline values: CDR1 MDHEN, CDR2 SYDVKM. Trimming at V came to 3 bases and at J to 7 bases, leaving 7 bases not matched to a gene. CDR3 sequence: CASSFSRGLSGYTF. The CDR3 DNA reads TGTGCCAGCAGTTTTTCCAGGGGGCTTAGTGGCTACACCTTC.

The sample holds one count of this clone. V gene TRBV18 combines with J gene TRBJ1-1, with TRBD1 matching 8 bases. The CDR3 sequence is 14 residues long. Unmatched junction bases numbered 6, after V lost 6 bases and J lost 3 bases. CDR1 is KGHSH and CDR2 is LQKENI in the germline V gene. CDR3 residues: CASSPGQGHTEAFF. CDR3 nucleotides: TGTGCCAGCTCCCCCGGACAGGGCCACACTGAAGCTTTCTTT.

The V call is TRBV6-1, the J call TRBJ2-1; 7 bases agree with TRBD2. The ends lost 5 bases at V and 2 bases at J; junction bases unmatched: 3. Germline values: CDR1 MNHNS, CDR2 SASEGT. The CDR3 covers 14 residues. CDR3 in amino acids: CASSFGGAYNEQFF. In DNA, the CDR3 is TGTGCCAGCAGTTTTGGGGGGGCCTACAATGAGCAGTTCTTC.

This clone was detected a few times. This chain connects TRBV7-9 to TRBJ1-2, with TRBD1 as a possible D gene (6 bases). Trimming cost V 10 bases and J 7 bases, with 19 bases left between them. In germline, CDR1 is SEHNR, CDR2 FQNEAQ (reference sequence). This CDR3 has 13 residues. CDR3 protein: CAIPVGRGGGYTF. CDR3 bases: TGTGCCATTCCGGTCGGCAGGGGTGGTGGCTACACCTTC.

The V and J genes are TRBV27 and TRBJ2-7; 9 nucleotides match TRBD2. The germline gives CDR1 MNHEY, CDR2 SMNVEV (reference sequence). This CDR3 spans 13 amino acids. V lost 6 bases and J lost 4; bases outside the gene matches: 4. CDR3 coding DNA: TGTGCCAGCAGCGTGCGGGAGGGATACGAGCAGTACTTC. Its protein is CASSVREGYEQYF.

This clone was picked up one time. CDR3 sequence: CASSRAANAYEQYF. In DNA, the CDR3 is TGTGCCAGCAGCCGGGCGGCTAATGCCTACGAGCAGTACTTC. The genes are TRBV5-4 and TRBJ2-7, with no clear D. The CDR3 loop spans 14 amino acids. CDR1 and CDR2 from the germline V gene are SGHNT and YYREEE (reference sequence). The V gene lost 4 bases and the J gene lost 2 bases, with 13 bases spanning the gap.